The 27 T cell receptor beta chains presented below share a single source sample, sequenced in a study of cytomegalovirus exposure and HLA in healthy donors. PCR was performed using 60 Vbeta and 13 Jbeta primers. Only in-frame clones appear in the TCRdb table, and some are missing; sequencing was by immunoSEQ multiplex PCR. The sample holds approximately 190,000 clones; about 80% are singletons and the top ten take 13% to 15%. The sequencing input was PBMCs. The origin of the receptors is a woman aged 25 to 39 in good health and CMV-seropositive.

This chain uses TRBV28 with TRBJ2-1; 7 nucleotides agree with TRBD1. V lost 4 bases to trimming and J lost 7 bases; unmatched junction nucleotides: 16. Germline CDR1 MDHEN, CDR2 SYDVKM. The CDR3 covers 17 residues. The CDR3 DNA sequence: TGTGCCAGCAGTTCGCCCCACAAGGGGACAGTTACAAATGAGCAGTTCTTC. Translating gives CASSSPHKGTVTNEQFF. Variable domain in full (rest from reference TRBV28 and TRBJ2-1): DVKVTQSSRYLVKRTGEKVFLECVQDMDHENMFWYRQDPGLGLRLIYFSYDVKMKEKGDIPEGYSVSREKKERFSLILESASTNQTSMYLCASSSPHKGTVTNEQFFGPGTRLTVL.

The chain links TRBV2 to TRBJ2-1; 14 positions agree with TRBD2. The CDR3 runs to 15 residues. V shed 6 bases and J 7 bases; nucleotides not matched to a gene: 5. Germline V lookup: CDR1 SNHLY, CDR2 FYNNEI. The CDR3 reads CASRGTSGSGNEQFF. The CDR3, as DNA: TGTGCCAGCAGGGGGACTAGCGGGAGTGGTAATGAGCAGTTCTTC.

J is TRBJ1-1 and V is TRBV7-2; D is unclear. Germline assignment: CDR1 SGHTA and CDR2 FQGNSA. Trimming removed 3 bases at V and 6 bases at J, with 5 bases between. The CDR3 contains 11 residues. In DNA, the CDR3 is TGTGCCAGCAGCTTGGGCTCTGAAGCTTTCTTT. It is translated as CASSLGSEAFF.

The chain carries TRBV7-9 and TRBJ2-1; D unresolved. This CDR3 has 16 amino acids. Per the germline V gene, CDR1 is SEHNR and CDR2 is FQNEAQ (reference sequence). Between the trimmed V and J ends, which lost 5 bases and 6 bases, there was a span of 20 bases. CDR3 amino acids: CASSPKGGPAPNEQFF. The CDR3 DNA reads TGTGCCAGCAGCCCCAAAGGTGGGCCGGCCCCCAATGAGCAGTTCTTC.

This rearrangement joins TRBV9 to TRBJ1-2, with a weak D call TRBD1 (6 bases). V was pared by 0 bases and J by 3 bases, with 18 bases between. The CDR3 sequence is 17 residues long. Germline loops: CDR1 SGDLS, CDR2 YYNGEE. In nucleotides, the CDR3 is TGTGCCAGCAGCGTAGGAAGTCGGCAGGGGCGCGACTATGGCTACACCTTC. Amino acids: CASSVGSRQGRDYGYTF.

The chain combines TRBV10-3 with TRBJ2-5, with 7 bases aligning to TRBD2. Looked up from germline, CDR1 is ENHRY and CDR2 is SYGVKD. The CDR3 has 14 amino acids. Trimming took 5 bases from V and 5 from J; bases not matched to a gene: 8. CDR3 sequence: CAISHKPSGETQYF. The DNA for the CDR3 is TGTGCCATCAGTCACAAGCCTAGCGGTGAGACCCAGTACTTC.

With regard to this clone: Other DNA sequences in this sample translate to the same CDR3. The genes are TRBV7-7 and TRBJ1-2, with TRBD1 identical over 8 bases. CDR3 length equals 14 residues. Germline V CDR1 and CDR2: SSHAT, FNYEAQ (reference sequence). CDR3 sequence reads: CATTPGGAWYGYTF. The CDR3 nucleotides are TGTGCTACAACCCCAGGGGGCGCGTGGTATGGCTACACCTTC. The full variable domain, its missing parts supplied by reference TRBV7-7 and TRBJ1-2, is GAGVSQSPRYKVTKRGQDVTLRCDPISSHATLYWYQQALGQGPEFLTYFNYEAQPDKSGLPSDRFSAERPEGSISTLTIQRTEQRDSAMYRCATTPGGAWYGYTFGSGTRLTVV.

The V gene is TRBV5-6, the J gene TRBJ1-2, with a possible D match to TRBD1 (5 bases). V was trimmed by 1 base and J by 8 bases, leaving 12 bases between them. CDR3 length equals 13 residues. The V gene's germline CDR1 is SGHDT and CDR2 YYEEEE. This chain's CDR3 is CASSLPGQKGYTF. CDR3 in DNA: TGTGCCAGCAGCTTGCCAGGGCAAAAGGGCTACACCTTC.

The V gene is TRBV28, the J gene TRBJ1-2; 7 bases agree with TRBD1. The CDR3 is 17 amino acids. With V trimmed by 3 bases and J by 4 bases, 14 bases remained unmatched. Germline CDR1 is MDHEN and CDR2 is SYDVKM. The CDR3 here is CASSFLIGYRGSYGYTF. Written as DNA, the CDR3 is TGTGCCAGCAGTTTTCTAATAGGGTACAGGGGTAGCTATGGCTACACCTTC.

The V gene is TRBV28, the J gene TRBJ2-5, with a possible D match to TRBD2 (6 bases). CDR3 size: 15 residues. V gave up 1 base and J gave up 2 bases, with 11 bases separating them. Germline V CDR1 and CDR2: MDHEN, SYDVKM. This CDR3 is CASSLLGLPQETQYF. Written as DNA, the CDR3 is TGTGCCAGCAGTTTATTAGGACTACCACAAGAGACCCAGTACTTC.

The chain links TRBV6-1 to TRBJ2-5; maybe TRBD1 (7 bases). Germline CDR1 is MNHNS and CDR2 is SASEGT. The V and J ends lost 6 bases and 4 bases respectively, with 15 bases between them. The CDR3 loop spans 14 amino acids. The CDR3 loop is CASRRDSILETQYF. The CDR3 DNA follows: TGTGCCAGCAGGCGGGACAGCATATTAGAGACCCAGTACTTC.

This clone has only a few counts. The CDR3 DNA is TGTGCCAGCAGCTTGTGGACAGGGGGAAGTGGAGCTAATGAAAAACTGTTTTTT. Translation: CASSLWTGGSGANEKLFF. The chain joins TRBV7-8 to TRBJ1-4, with 10 bases aligning to TRBD1. V was pared by 3 bases and J by 3 bases, with 10 bases of the junction left unmatched. Germline lookup yields CDR1 SGHVS and CDR2 FQNEAQ. This CDR3 region has 18 residues. Using reference TRBV7-8 and TRBJ1-4 for the parts outside the CDR3, the full variable domain is GAGVSQSPRYKVAKRGQDVALRCDPISGHVSLFWYQQALGQGPEFLTYFQNEAQLDKSGLPSDRFFAERPEGSVSTLKIQRTQQEDSAVYLCASSLWTGGSGANEKLFFGSGTQLSVL.

This chain's CDR3 is CASTVQPNTEAFF. DNA of the CDR3: TGTGCCAGCACAGTGCAACCGAACACTGAAGCTTTCTTT. The chain combines TRBV6-6 with TRBJ1-1, with unresolved D. V was shortened by 7 bases and J by 1 base, with 10 bases between the two germline ends. Germline loops: CDR1 MNHNY, CDR2 SVGAGI (reference sequence). The CDR3 runs 13 residues.

V gene TRBV25-1 combines with J gene TRBJ1-1; D not certain. CDR1 is MGHDK, CDR2 SYGVNS, per germline. The CDR3 length is 11 residues. V shed 4 bases and J shed 9 bases, with 9 bases lying between them. DNA for the CDR3: TGTGCCAGCAGTGGCGCCGTCCAAGCTTTCTTT. It yields the protein CASSGAVQAFF.

The chain joins TRBV7-6 to TRBJ2-5; TRBD2 matches at 8 bases. The J segment lost 9 bases and the V segment lost 1 base, leaving 10 bases of the junction unmatched. The CDR3 consists of 15 residues. Germline loops: CDR1 SGHVS, CDR2 FNYEAQ. The CDR3 sequence is CASSLVGGRSGAQYF. The CDR3 DNA sequence: TGTGCCAGCAGCTTAGTTGGAGGTCGTAGCGGGGCCCAGTACTTC.

Comments on this clone: The junction shows a germline mismatch at one end, possibly a read error. V and J are TRBV6-1 and TRBJ1-2, with no clear D. Germline assignment: CDR1 MNHNS and CDR2 SASEGT. The CDR3 is 13 amino acids. CDR3 coding DNA: TGTGCCAGCAGAGAAGACGGTACCTATGGCTACACCTTC. It specifies CASREDGTYGYTF.

The genes are TRBV5-1 and TRBJ2-3, with D possibly matching TRBD1 (7 bases). CDR3 length equals 14 residues. The V gene's germline CDR1 is SGHRS and CDR2 YFSETQ. Trimming took 4 bases from V and 2 from J, leaving 11 bases between them. In DNA, the CDR3 is TGCGCCAGCAGCGCAGGGGGGTTCACAGATACGCAGTATTTT. Its protein product is CASSAGGFTDTQYF.

This clone was found a few times. As DNA, the CDR3 is TGTGCCAGCAGCGCTAAGACTAGCGATGAGCAGTTCTTC. Protein product: CASSAKTSDEQFF. The rearrangement links TRBV2 to TRBJ2-1; 8 bases match TRBD2. Germline V gives CDR1 SNHLY, CDR2 FYNNEI. This CDR3 comprises 13 residues. Unmatched junction bases numbered 6, after V lost 6 bases and J lost 8 bases. The whole variable domain, remainder taken from reference TRBV2 and TRBJ2-1, is EPEVTQTPSHQVTQMGQEVILRCVPISNHLYFYWYRQILGQKVEFLVSFYNNEISEKSEIFDDQFSVERPDGSNFTLKIRSTKLEDSAMYFCASSAKTSDEQFFGPGTRLTVL.

The chain combines TRBV4-1 with TRBJ1-1; D not certain. The V end was cut by 2 bases, the J end by 0 bases, with 19 bases between. The CDR3 has 18 residues. Germline V gene sequence: CDR1 MGHRA, CDR2 YSYEKL. DNA of the CDR3: TGCGCCAGCAGCCAACTTTTTGGCCCCATCCGAATGAACACTGAAGCTTTCTTT. It encodes CASSQLFGPIRMNTEAFF.

The V gene is TRBV28, the J gene TRBJ1-5; the match to TRBD1 covers 7 bases. The CDR3 is 15 residues long. The trim removed 3 bases at V and 3 bases at J, leaving 5 bases unmatched. Germline V gene lookup returns CDR1 MDHEN and CDR2 SYDVKM. The CDR3 nucleotides read TGTGCCAGCAGTTTTACAGGGGCCTTCAATCAGCCCCAGCATTTT. Amino acids: CASSFTGAFNQPQHF.

The chain joins TRBV11-3 to TRBJ1-1; no reliable D call. V gave up 8 bases and J gave up 5 bases, with 9 bases separating them. CDR3 length equals 11 residues. Germline V CDR1 and CDR2: SGHNT, YENEEA. CDR3 sequence reads: CASGLVTEAFF. The CDR3 DNA sequence: TGTGCCAGCGGCCTCGTTACTGAAGCTTTCTTT.

This clone was seen a few times. J is TRBJ2-2 and V is TRBV6-6, with 8 bases fitting TRBD1. CDR3 length: 15 residues. The germline V gene encodes CDR1 MNHNY and CDR2 SVGAGI (reference sequence). V gave up 6 bases and J gave up 3 bases; unmatched junction bases: 6. CDR3 nucleotides: TGTGCCAGCAGAACGCGGACAGGGCACACCGGGGAGCTGTTTTTT. Translation: CASRTRTGHTGELFF.

This chain uses TRBV30 with TRBJ2-1; TRBD2 matches at 11 bases. J was trimmed by 2 bases and V by 5 bases; bases with no gene match: 8. CDR1 is GTSNPN, CDR2 SVGIG, per germline (reference sequence). This CDR3 has 16 residues. The CDR3 loop is CAWAPGLAVTYNEQFF. The CDR3, as DNA: TGTGCCTGGGCACCGGGACTAGCGGTTACCTACAATGAGCAGTTCTTC.

This chain connects TRBV30 to TRBJ2-5; TRBD1 aligns across 8 bases. This CDR3 spans 13 amino acids. With V trimmed by 8 bases and J by 2 bases, 7 bases remained unmatched. Germline V lookup: CDR1 GTSNPN, CDR2 SVGIG (reference sequence). For the CDR3, the DNA is TGTGCCCTCGGGACAGGAAGACAAGAGACCCAGTACTTC. It codes for CALGTGRQETQYF.

The genes are TRBV6-1 and TRBJ1-1; 7 nucleotides align to TRBD1. CDR3 size: 14 residues. Germline V gene sequence: CDR1 MNHNS, CDR2 SASEGT. After removal of 6 bases from V and 2 bases from J, the junction contained 6 bases not matched to a gene. The DNA for the CDR3 is TGTGCCAGCAGGATGGGACAGCAAAACACTGAAGCTTTCTTT. Translation gives CASRMGQQNTEAFF.

The J gene is TRBJ2-5, the V gene TRBV11-2; 13 bases align to TRBD2. Trimming cost V 3 bases and J 5 bases; bases outside gene matches: 9. The germline V gene has CDR1 SGHAT and CDR2 FQNNGV. There are 17 residues in the CDR3. The CDR3: CASSFGLAGVMGETQYF. CDR3 nucleotide sequence: TGTGCCAGCAGCTTCGGACTAGCGGGGGTGATGGGGGAGACCCAGTACTTC.

J is TRBJ2-2 and V is TRBV5-1, with TRBD1 matching 7 bases. CDR1 is SGHRS, CDR2 YFSETQ, per germline. This CDR3 has 15 residues. Losses at the gene ends were 4 bases for V and 1 base for J; bases not matched to a gene: 4. CDR3 sequence: CASSAGTVNTGELFF. In DNA, the CDR3 is TGCGCCAGCAGCGCCGGGACAGTGAACACCGGGGAGCTGTTTTTT. The full variable domain, its missing parts supplied by reference TRBV5-1 and TRBJ2-2, is KAGVTQTPRYLIKTRGQQVTLSCSPISGHRSVSWYQQTPGQGLQFLFEYFSETQRNKGNFPGRFSGRQFSNSRSEMNVSTLELGDSALYLCASSAGTVNTGELFFGEGSRLTVL.